Listed below are T cell receptor beta chains from one sample, sequenced in a study of CD8 T cells in ankylosing spondylitis. TCRdb itself ran the 5' RACE reads through MiXCR, one entry per CDR3 protein. The repertoire holds 200,000 to 250,000 distinct CDR3 sequences, with around a quarter as singletons. What was sequenced was blood, either unsorted or a sorted T cell fraction (not recorded which). These receptors were collected from a male donor with ankylosing spondylitis or in good health (not recorded which). Both conserved end residues are part of each CDR3. The D gene is left open where the match is weak. Clone sizes are given selectively: once, few, many, or a class where the clone is expanded.

CDR3 protein: CASSYFAPTGVADTQYF
CDR3 DNA: TGTGCCAGCAGTTACTTCGCCCCGACAGGGGTGGCAGATACGCAGTATTTT
D gene: TRBD1
clone size: NA
V gene: TRBV6-2/TRBV6-3
J gene: TRBJ2-3

CDR3 protein: CASTWGTIETQYF
CDR3 DNA: TGTGCCAGCACCTGGGGGACTATAGAGACCCAGTACTTC
D gene: TRBD2
clone size: NA
V gene: TRBV12-3/TRBV12-4
J gene: TRBJ2-5

CDR3 protein: CASSRGLNTEAFF
CDR3 DNA: TGTGCCAGCAGCCGTGGATTGAACACTGAAGCTTTCTTT
D gene: NA
clone size: NA
V gene: TRBV14
J gene: TRBJ1-1

CDR3 protein: CASSQEWNNEQFF
CDR3 DNA: TGTGCCAGCAGCCAAGAGTGGAACAATGAGCAGTTCTTC
D gene: NA
clone size: many
V gene: TRBV3-1
J gene: TRBJ2-1

CDR3 protein: CSVELERGNTIYF
CDR3 DNA: TGCAGCGTTGAGTTGGAGCGGGGAAACACCATATATTTT
D gene: NA
clone size: NA
V gene: TRBV29-1
J gene: TRBJ1-3

CDR3 protein: CSAITSGEQFF
CDR3 DNA: TGCAGTGCTATAACTAGCGGAGAGCAGTTCTTC
D gene: TRBD2
clone size: NA
V gene: TRBV20-1
J gene: TRBJ2-1

CDR3 protein: CASSDLAGVGETQYF
CDR3 DNA: TGTGCCAGCAGCGACCTAGCGGGTGTTGGGGAGACCCAGTACTTC
D gene: TRBD2
clone size: many
V gene: TRBV7-9
J gene: TRBJ2-5

CDR3 protein: CSAVSAGTYNEQFF
CDR3 DNA: TGCAGTGCCGTTTCAGCGGGAACCTACAATGAGCAGTTCTTC
D gene: TRBD2
clone size: many
V gene: TRBV20-1
J gene: TRBJ2-1

CDR3 protein: CSVERVGDTQYF
CDR3 DNA: TGCAGCGTTGAAAGGGTCGGAGATACGCAGTATTTT
D gene: NA
clone size: NA
V gene: TRBV29-1
J gene: TRBJ2-3

CDR3 protein: CSVEGGGGGEHYNEQFF
CDR3 DNA: TGCAGCGTTGAAGGAGGGGGCGGCGGAGAACATTACAATGAGCAGTTCTTC
D gene: TRBD1
clone size: NA
V gene: TRBV29-1
J gene: TRBJ2-1

CDR3 protein: CASSLTGGQETQYF
CDR3 DNA: TGTGCTAGCAGCTTGACAGGGGGCCAAGAGACCCAGTACTTC
D gene: TRBD1
clone size: many
V gene: TRBV7-7
J gene: TRBJ2-5

CDR3 protein: CAISQTGTGSGYTF
CDR3 DNA: TGTGCCATCAGCCAGACCGGGACAGGGTCCGGCTACACCTTC
D gene: TRBD1
clone size: NA
V gene: TRBV10-3
J gene: TRBJ1-2

CDR3 protein: CSAEENTEAFF
CDR3 DNA: TGCAGTGCTGAGGAGAACACTGAAGCTTTCTTT
D gene: NA
clone size: many
V gene: TRBV20-1
J gene: TRBJ1-1

CDR3 protein: CATSKPPSGNEQFF
CDR3 DNA: TGTGCCACCAGCAAACCTCCTAGTGGCAATGAGCAGTTCTTC
D gene: NA
clone size: NA
V gene: TRBV15
J gene: TRBJ2-1

CDR3 protein: CASMSSGRVNEQFF
CDR3 DNA: TGTGCCAGCATGAGTAGCGGGAGAGTCAATGAGCAGTTCTTC
D gene: TRBD2
clone size: NA
V gene: TRBV6-1
J gene: TRBJ2-1

CDR3 protein: CASSSRPGGVLDGEQFF
CDR3 DNA: TGTGCCAGCAGCTCCCGGCCCGGGGGTGTTTTGGATGGTGAGCAGTTCTTC
D gene: NA
clone size: many
V gene: TRBV7-8
J gene: TRBJ2-1

CDR3 protein: CSVELTGVGETQYF
CDR3 DNA: TGCAGCGTTGAGTTGACAGGGGTTGGAGAGACCCAGTACTTC
D gene: TRBD1
clone size: NA
V gene: TRBV29-1
J gene: TRBJ2-5

CDR3 protein: CSARADFRGQGEQYF
CDR3 DNA: TGCAGTGCTAGGGCTGACTTTAGGGGGCAGGGCGAGCAGTACTTC
D gene: TRBD1
clone size: NA
V gene: TRBV20-1
J gene: TRBJ2-7

CDR3 protein: CSARRQGLNTEAFF
CDR3 DNA: TGCAGTGCTAGAAGACAGGGGCTGAACACTGAAGCTTTCTTT
D gene: TRBD1
clone size: NA
V gene: TRBV20-1
J gene: TRBJ1-1

CDR3 protein: CASWTGTGELFF
CDR3 DNA: TGCGCCAGCTGGACAGGGACCGGGGAGCTGTTTTTT
D gene: TRBD1
clone size: NA
V gene: TRBV5-1
J gene: TRBJ2-2

CDR3 protein: CASSVAGSNEQFF
CDR3 DNA: TGTGCCAGCAGCGTAGCGGGTAGCAATGAGCAGTTCTTC
D gene: NA
clone size: NA
V gene: TRBV9
J gene: TRBJ2-1

CDR3 protein: CASSLERGETQYF
CDR3 DNA: TGTGCCAGCAGCTTGGAAAGGGGAGAGACCCAGTACTTC
D gene: NA
clone size: many
V gene: TRBV5-4
J gene: TRBJ2-5

CDR3 protein: CASSPRLAVFSSYNEQFF
CDR3 DNA: TGTGCCAGCAGTCCGCGCTTAGCGGTTTTTAGCTCCTACAATGAGCAGTTCTTC
D gene: NA
clone size: few
V gene: TRBV12-3/TRBV12-4
J gene: TRBJ2-1

CDR3 protein: CASSLVAGDSYNEQFF
CDR3 DNA: TGTGCCAGCAGCTTAGTTGCAGGCGACTCCTACAATGAGCAGTTCTTC
D gene: NA
clone size: NA
V gene: TRBV7-2
J gene: TRBJ2-1

CDR3 protein: CSARQGTTDTQYF
CDR3 DNA: TGCAGTGCTCGACAGGGGACTACAGATACGCAGTATTTT
D gene: TRBD1
clone size: many
V gene: TRBV20-1
J gene: TRBJ2-3

CDR3 protein: CASSLNGGYTEAFF
CDR3 DNA: TGTGCCAGCAGTTTGAATGGGGGCTACACTGAAGCTTTCTTT
D gene: NA
clone size: NA
V gene: TRBV12-3/TRBV12-4
J gene: TRBJ1-1

CDR3 protein: CSAAGQGAKNIQYF
CDR3 DNA: TGCAGTGCCGCGGGGCAGGGGGCCAAAAACATTCAGTACTTC
D gene: NA
clone size: many
V gene: TRBV20-1
J gene: TRBJ2-4

CDR3 protein: CASSLAVTSGPRGAKNIQYF
CDR3 DNA: TGTGCCAGCAGTTTAGCAGTAACTAGCGGCCCCAGGGGGGCCAAAAACATTCAGTACTTC
D gene: NA
clone size: many
V gene: TRBV12-3/TRBV12-4
J gene: TRBJ2-4

CDR3 protein: CATSTGLAGSGEQFF
CDR3 DNA: TGTGCCACCAGTACGGGACTAGCGGGATCGGGTGAGCAGTTCTTC
D gene: TRBD2
clone size: many
V gene: TRBV15
J gene: TRBJ2-1

CDR3 protein: CASSLSLFRDRDYEQYF
CDR3 DNA: TGTGCCAGCAGTTTATCGCTTTTTCGGGACAGGGACTACGAGCAGTACTTC
D gene: TRBD1
clone size: many
V gene: TRBV27
J gene: TRBJ2-7

CDR3 protein: CASSQGPSGGVTQYF
CDR3 DNA: TGTGCCAGCAGCCAAGGACCGTCGGGAGGGGTGACCCAGTACTTC
D gene: TRBD2
clone size: many
V gene: TRBV3-1
J gene: TRBJ2-5

CDR3 protein: CASSLSSGANVLTF
CDR3 DNA: TGTGCCAGCAGTCTCAGCTCTGGGGCCAACGTCCTGACTTTC
D gene: NA
clone size: many
V gene: TRBV12-3/TRBV12-4
J gene: TRBJ2-6

CDR3 protein: CASRPRSGGRNEQFF
CDR3 DNA: TGTGCCAGCAGGCCCAGGTCGGGAGGGCGAAATGAGCAGTTCTTC
D gene: TRBD2
clone size: few
V gene: TRBV7-2
J gene: TRBJ2-1

CDR3 protein: CASSLARMAGVAYNEQFF
CDR3 DNA: TGTGCCAGCAGCTTAGCGCGGATGGCGGGGGTGGCCTACAATGAGCAGTTCTTC
D gene: TRBD2
clone size: many
V gene: TRBV11-1
J gene: TRBJ2-1

CDR3 protein: CSAPNARGSYNEQFF
CDR3 DNA: TGCAGTGCCCCCAATGCTAGGGGCTCCTACAATGAGCAGTTCTTC
D gene: NA
clone size: few
V gene: TRBV20-1
J gene: TRBJ2-1

CDR3 protein: CASGIRRAGNLYNEQFF
CDR3 DNA: TGCGCCAGTGGTATAAGGAGAGCGGGAAATCTCTACAATGAGCAGTTCTTC
D gene: TRBD2
clone size: NA
V gene: TRBV5-1
J gene: TRBJ2-1

CDR3 protein: CASSPTTVASNEKLFF
CDR3 DNA: TGTGCCAGCAGTCCAACGACGGTTGCTTCTAATGAAAAACTGTTTTTT
D gene: NA
clone size: NA
V gene: TRBV7-2
J gene: TRBJ1-4

CDR3 protein: CASAGQTANTGELFF
CDR3 DNA: TGCGCCAGTGCGGGACAGACCGCGAACACCGGGGAGCTGTTTTTT
D gene: NA
clone size: NA
V gene: TRBV5-1
J gene: TRBJ2-2

CDR3 protein: CASQTGTGTYEQYF
CDR3 DNA: TGTGCCAGCCAAACGGGGACAGGTACCTACGAGCAGTACTTC
D gene: TRBD1
clone size: many
V gene: TRBV28
J gene: TRBJ2-7

CDR3 protein: CSATGLAGGPETDTQYF
CDR3 DNA: TGCAGTGCGACTGGACTAGCGGGAGGGCCCGAGACAGATACGCAGTATTTT
D gene: TRBD2
clone size: NA
V gene: TRBV20-1
J gene: TRBJ2-3

CDR3 protein: CSALVGEETQYF
CDR3 DNA: TGCAGTGCTTTGGTTGGGGAAGAGACCCAGTACTTC
D gene: NA
clone size: many
V gene: TRBV20-1
J gene: TRBJ2-5

CDR3 protein: CASSPQSTDTQYF
CDR3 DNA: TGTGCCAGCAGCCCGCAGAGCACAGATACGCAGTATTTT
D gene: NA
clone size: NA
V gene: TRBV12-3/TRBV12-4
J gene: TRBJ2-3

CDR3 protein: CASSLVTTNTGELFF
CDR3 DNA: TGCGCCAGCAGCTTGGTCACCACGAACACCGGGGAGCTGTTTTTT
D gene: NA
clone size: NA
V gene: TRBV5-1
J gene: TRBJ2-2

CDR3 protein: CASTTAGLLIGEQFF
CDR3 DNA: TGTGCCAGCACTACAGCCGGACTCCTTATCGGTGAGCAGTTCTTC
D gene: NA
clone size: many
V gene: TRBV2
J gene: TRBJ2-1